The present entry profiles one T cell receptor (beta chain) with its context. No antigen is known for it. The assay was immunoSEQ multiplex PCR, and TCRdb's table has in-frame clones only and misses some. The sample lists approximately 330,000 clones, over 90% occurring once. This entry comes from a study of brain T cells in children with intractable seizures. Study observations and caveats: Absence of clones before surgery may stem from lower sequencing depth. HCMV serostatus was not known, and viral specificity came from CDR3 similarity only.

Time point reported: blood from clinic visit 5 months post-surgery; TSC patient then seizure free. Sequencing was limited to surgery cases with top T cell transcript signatures in brain tissue. At least one anti-epileptic drug was given before surgery. The CDR3 covers 18 residues. Trimming pared 3 bases from V and 4 bases from J, leaving 19 bases between. Germline V gene sequence: CDR1 MGHRA, CDR2 YSYEKL. V and J are TRBV4-1 and TRBJ1-6; possibly TRBD1 for D (6 bases). The specimen was peripheral blood, collected approximately 5 months after surgery. The receptor comes from a boy in the first two years of life with tuberous sclerosis and intractable seizures. The CDR3 is CASSQSHGTPLYNSPLHF. For the CDR3, the DNA is TGCGCCAGCAGCCAGTCCCACGGGACACCACTTTATAATTCACCCCTCCACTTT.